This T cell receptor (beta chain) was sequenced in a study of T cell responses to AZD1222 COVID-19 vaccine. General study findings and limits: Reports indicate that nearly half of spike-specific TCRs are directed at unmutated variant regions.

Regarding this clone: Its antigen is still unknown.

This CDR3 contains 14 residues. V was trimmed by 0 bases and J by 6 bases, leaving 12 bases between them. Germline V lookup: CDR1 MNHNS, CDR2 SASEGT. Libraries were prepared by immunoSEQ multiplex PCR; TCRdb keeps only in-frame clonotypes and omits some of them. Here the sample spans fewer than 120,000 clones, 88% being singletons. The gene calls are TRBV6-1 and TRBJ2-7; D might be TRBD2 (5 bases). The source is an adult in good health. Sequences were derived from peripheral blood, sampled on day 0 of AZD1222 vaccination. Here the CDR3 DNA reads TGTGCCAGCAGTGAAGCGGGAGAATGGGTCGAGCAGTACTTC. Its protein is CASSEAGEWVEQYF.